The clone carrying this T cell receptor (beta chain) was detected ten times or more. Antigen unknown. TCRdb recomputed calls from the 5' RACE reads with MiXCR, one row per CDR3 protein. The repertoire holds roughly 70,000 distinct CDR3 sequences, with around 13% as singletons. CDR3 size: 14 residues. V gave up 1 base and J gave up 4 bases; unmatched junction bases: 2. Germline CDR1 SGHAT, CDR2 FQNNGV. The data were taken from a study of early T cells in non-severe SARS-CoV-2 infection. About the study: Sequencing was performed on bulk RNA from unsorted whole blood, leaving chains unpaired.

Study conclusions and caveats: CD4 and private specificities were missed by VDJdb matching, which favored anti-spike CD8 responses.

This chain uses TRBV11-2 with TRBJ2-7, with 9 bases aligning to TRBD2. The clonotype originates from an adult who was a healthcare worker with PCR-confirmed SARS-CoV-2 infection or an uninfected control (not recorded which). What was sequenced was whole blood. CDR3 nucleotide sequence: TGTGCCAGCAGCTTAGGTAGCGGGAGTTACGAGCAGTACTTC. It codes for CASSLGSGSYEQYF. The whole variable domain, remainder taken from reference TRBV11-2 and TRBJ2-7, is EAGVAQSPRYKIIEKRQSVAFWCNPISGHATLYWYQQILGQGPKLLIQFQNNGVVDDSQLPKDRFSAERLKGVDSTLKIQPAKLEDSAVYLCASSLGSGSYEQYFGPGTRLTVT.